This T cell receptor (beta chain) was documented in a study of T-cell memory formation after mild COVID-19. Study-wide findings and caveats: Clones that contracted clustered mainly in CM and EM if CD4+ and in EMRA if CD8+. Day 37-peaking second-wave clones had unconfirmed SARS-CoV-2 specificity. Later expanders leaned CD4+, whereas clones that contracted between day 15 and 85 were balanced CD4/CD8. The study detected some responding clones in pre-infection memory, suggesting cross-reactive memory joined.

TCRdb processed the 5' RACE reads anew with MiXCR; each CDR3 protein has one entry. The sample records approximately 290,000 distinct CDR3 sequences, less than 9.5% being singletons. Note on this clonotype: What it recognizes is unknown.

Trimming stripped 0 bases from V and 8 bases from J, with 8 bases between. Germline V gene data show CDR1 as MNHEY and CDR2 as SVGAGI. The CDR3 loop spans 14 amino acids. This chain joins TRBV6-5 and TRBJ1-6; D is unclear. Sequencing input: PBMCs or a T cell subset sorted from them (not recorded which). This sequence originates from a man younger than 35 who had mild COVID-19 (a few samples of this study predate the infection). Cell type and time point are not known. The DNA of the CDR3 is TGTGCCAGCAGTTACTCCGGGGATTATTCACCCCTCCACTTT. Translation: CASSYSGDYSPLHF.